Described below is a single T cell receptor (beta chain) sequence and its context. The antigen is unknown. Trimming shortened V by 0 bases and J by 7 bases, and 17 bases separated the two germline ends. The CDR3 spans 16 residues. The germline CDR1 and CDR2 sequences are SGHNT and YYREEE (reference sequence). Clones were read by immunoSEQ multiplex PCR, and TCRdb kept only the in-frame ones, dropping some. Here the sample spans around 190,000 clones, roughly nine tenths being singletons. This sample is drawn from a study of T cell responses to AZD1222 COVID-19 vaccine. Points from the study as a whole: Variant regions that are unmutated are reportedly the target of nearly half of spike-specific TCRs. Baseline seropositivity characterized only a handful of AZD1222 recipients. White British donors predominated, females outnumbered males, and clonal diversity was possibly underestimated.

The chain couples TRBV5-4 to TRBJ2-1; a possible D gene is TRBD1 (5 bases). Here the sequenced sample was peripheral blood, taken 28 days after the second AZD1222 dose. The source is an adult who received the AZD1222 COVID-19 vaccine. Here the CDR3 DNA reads TGTGCCAGCAGCTTGGTAGCAGGGAACAGAGCGAATGAGCAGTTCTTC. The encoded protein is CASSLVAGNRANEQFF.